Each of the 2 T cell receptor beta chains below was sequenced from the same sample in a study of monozygotic twins with inflammatory bowel disease. TCRdb reprocessed the 5' RACE reads and reports one entry per CDR3 protein, with no DNA. This sample's table has some 160,000 distinct CDR3 sequences. What was sequenced was blood. These receptors were collected from a human donor with ulcerative colitis or Crohn's disease, or a healthy co-twin of an affected twin (not recorded which).

The V call is TRBV18, the J call TRBJ2-6; no DNA is available, so the TRBD1 call from TCRdb remains unchecked. This CDR3 has 17 amino acids. CDR1 and CDR2 from the germline V gene are KGHSH and LQKENI. CDR3 sequence: CASTQEGAARGANVLTF.

The chain uses TRBV20-1 and TRBJ2-5; TCRdb's D call of TRBD1 is untestable without DNA. This CDR3 region has 17 residues. CDR1 is DFQATT and CDR2 is SNEGSKA in the germline V gene (reference sequence). The CDR3 here is CSARPPGGAGVQETQYF.